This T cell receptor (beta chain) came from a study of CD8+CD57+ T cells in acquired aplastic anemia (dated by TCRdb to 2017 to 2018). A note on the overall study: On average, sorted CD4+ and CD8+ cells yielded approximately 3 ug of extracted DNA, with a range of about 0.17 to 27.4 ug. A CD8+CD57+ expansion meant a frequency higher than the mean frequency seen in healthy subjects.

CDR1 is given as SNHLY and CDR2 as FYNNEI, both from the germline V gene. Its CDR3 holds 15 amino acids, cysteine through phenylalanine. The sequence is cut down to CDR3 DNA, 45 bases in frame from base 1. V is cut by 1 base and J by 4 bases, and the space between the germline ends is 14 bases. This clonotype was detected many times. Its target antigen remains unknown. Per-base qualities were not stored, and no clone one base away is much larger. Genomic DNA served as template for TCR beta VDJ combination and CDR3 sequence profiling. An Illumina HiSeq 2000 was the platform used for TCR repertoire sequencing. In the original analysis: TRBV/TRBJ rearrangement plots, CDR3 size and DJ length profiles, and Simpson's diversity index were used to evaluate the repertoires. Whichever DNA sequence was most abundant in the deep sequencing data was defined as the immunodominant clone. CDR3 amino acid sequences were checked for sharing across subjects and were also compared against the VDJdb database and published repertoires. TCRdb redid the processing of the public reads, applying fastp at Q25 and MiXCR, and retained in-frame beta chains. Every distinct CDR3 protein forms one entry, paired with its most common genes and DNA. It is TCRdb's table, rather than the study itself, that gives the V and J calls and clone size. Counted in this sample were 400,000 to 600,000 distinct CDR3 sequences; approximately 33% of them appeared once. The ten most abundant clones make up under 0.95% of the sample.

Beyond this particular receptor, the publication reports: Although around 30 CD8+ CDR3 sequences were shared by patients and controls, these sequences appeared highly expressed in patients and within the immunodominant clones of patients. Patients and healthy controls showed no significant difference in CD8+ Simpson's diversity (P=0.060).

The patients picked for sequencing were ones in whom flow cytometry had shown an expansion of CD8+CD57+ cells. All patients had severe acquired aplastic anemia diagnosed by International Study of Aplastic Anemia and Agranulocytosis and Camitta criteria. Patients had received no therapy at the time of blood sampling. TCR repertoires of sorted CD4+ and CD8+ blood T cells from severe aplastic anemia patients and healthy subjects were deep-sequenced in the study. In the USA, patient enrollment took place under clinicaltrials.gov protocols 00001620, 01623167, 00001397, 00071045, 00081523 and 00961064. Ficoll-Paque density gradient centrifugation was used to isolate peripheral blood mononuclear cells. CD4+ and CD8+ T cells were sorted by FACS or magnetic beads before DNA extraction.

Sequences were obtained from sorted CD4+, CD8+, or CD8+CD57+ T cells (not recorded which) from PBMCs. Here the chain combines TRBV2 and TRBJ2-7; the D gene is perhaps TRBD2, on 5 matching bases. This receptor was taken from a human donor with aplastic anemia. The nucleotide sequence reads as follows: TGTGCCAGCAGTGAAGGAGGGAGTGGTTTTTACGAGCAGTACTTC. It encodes CASSEGGSGFYEQYF.